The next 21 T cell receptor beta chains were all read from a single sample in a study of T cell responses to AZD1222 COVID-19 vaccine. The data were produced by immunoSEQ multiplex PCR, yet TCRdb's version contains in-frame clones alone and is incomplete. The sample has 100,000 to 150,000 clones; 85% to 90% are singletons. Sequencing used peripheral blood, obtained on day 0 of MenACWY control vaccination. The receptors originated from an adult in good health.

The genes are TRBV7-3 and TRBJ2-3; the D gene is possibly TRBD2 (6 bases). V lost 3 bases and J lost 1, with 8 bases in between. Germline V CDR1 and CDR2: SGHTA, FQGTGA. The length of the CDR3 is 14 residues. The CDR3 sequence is CASSFIAGTDTQYF. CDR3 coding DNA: TGTGCCAGCAGCTTCATAGCGGGCACAGATACGCAGTATTTT.

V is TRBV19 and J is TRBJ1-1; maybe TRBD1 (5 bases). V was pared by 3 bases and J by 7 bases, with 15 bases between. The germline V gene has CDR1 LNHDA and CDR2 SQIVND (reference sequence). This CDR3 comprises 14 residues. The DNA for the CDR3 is TGTGCCAGTAGTATTACCGACGGACAACTTGAAGCTTTCTTT. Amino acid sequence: CASSITDGQLEAFF.

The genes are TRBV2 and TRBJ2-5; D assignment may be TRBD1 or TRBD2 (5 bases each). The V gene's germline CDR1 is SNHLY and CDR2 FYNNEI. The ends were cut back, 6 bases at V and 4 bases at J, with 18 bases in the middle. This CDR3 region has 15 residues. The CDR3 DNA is TGTGCCAGCAGGGTAAACGGGGCGTTTGGAGAGACCCAGTACTTC. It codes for CASRVNGAFGETQYF.

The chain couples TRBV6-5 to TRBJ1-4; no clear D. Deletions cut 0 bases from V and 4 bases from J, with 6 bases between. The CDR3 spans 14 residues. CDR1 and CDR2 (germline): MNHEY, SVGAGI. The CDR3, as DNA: TGTGCCAGCAGTTACTCAGAGTATAATGAAAAACTGTTTTTT. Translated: CASSYSEYNEKLFF.

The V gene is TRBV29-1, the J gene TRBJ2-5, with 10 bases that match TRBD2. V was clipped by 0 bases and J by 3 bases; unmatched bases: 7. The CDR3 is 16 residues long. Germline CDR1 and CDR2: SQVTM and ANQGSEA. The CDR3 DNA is TGCAGCGTTGAAGATTGGGCTAGCGGGAGAAAAGAGACCCAGTACTTC. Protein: CSVEDWASGRKETQYF.

DNA of the CDR3: TGTGCCAGCAGCTTAGATAGTCACCAAGAGACCCAGTACTTC. This sequence encodes CASSLDSHQETQYF. The V gene is TRBV7-6, the J gene TRBJ2-5, with D uncertain. This CDR3 region has 14 residues. Germline V gene lookup returns CDR1 SGHVS and CDR2 FNYEAQ. With 1 base removed from V and 0 bases from J, the gap between germline ends came to 6 bases.

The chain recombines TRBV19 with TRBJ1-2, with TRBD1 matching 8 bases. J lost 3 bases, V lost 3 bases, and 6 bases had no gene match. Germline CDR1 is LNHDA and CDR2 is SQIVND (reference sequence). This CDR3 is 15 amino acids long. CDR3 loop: CASSMRWDRYYGYTF. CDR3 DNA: TGTGCCAGTAGTATGCGATGGGACAGGTACTATGGCTACACCTTC.

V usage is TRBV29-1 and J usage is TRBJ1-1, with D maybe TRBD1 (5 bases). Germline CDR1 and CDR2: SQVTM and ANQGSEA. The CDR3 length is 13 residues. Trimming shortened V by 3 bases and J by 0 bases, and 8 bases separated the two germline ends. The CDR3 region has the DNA TGCAGCGTTGATGACAGTATGAACACTGAAGCTTTCTTT. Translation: CSVDDSMNTEAFF. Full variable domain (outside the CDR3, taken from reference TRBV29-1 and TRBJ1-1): SAVISQKPSRDICQRGTSLTIQCQVDSQVTMMFWYRQQPGQSLTLIATANQGSEATYESGFVIDKFPISRPNLTFSTLTVSNMSPEDSSIYLCSVDDSMNTEAFFGQGTRLTVV.

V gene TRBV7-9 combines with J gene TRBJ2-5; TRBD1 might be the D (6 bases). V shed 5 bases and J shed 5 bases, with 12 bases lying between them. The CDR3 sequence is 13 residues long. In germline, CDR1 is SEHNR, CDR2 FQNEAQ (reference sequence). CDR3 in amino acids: CASSRDRMETQYF. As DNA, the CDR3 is TGTGCCAGCAGCCGAGACAGGATGGAGACCCAGTACTTC.

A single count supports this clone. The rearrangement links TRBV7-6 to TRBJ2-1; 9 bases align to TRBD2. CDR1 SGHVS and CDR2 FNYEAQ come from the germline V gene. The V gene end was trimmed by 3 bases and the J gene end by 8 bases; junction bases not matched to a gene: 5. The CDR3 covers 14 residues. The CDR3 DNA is TGTGCCAGCAGCTTGCGGGAGGGATCATATGAGCAGTTCTTC. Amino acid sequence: CASSLREGSYEQFF.

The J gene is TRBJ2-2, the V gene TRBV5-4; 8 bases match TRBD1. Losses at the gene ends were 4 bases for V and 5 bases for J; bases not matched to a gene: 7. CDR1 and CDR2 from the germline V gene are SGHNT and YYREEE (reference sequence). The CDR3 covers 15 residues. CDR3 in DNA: TGTGCCAGCAGCGTGGACAGGGATTGGACCGGGGAGCTGTTTTTT. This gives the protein CASSVDRDWTGELFF.

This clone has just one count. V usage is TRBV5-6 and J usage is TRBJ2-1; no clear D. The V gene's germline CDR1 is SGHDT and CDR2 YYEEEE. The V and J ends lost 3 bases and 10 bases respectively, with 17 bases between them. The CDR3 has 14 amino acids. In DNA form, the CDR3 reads TGTGCCAGCAGCTCCACCGGTAGTATTCGGGAGCAGTTCTTC. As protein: CASSSTGSIREQFF.

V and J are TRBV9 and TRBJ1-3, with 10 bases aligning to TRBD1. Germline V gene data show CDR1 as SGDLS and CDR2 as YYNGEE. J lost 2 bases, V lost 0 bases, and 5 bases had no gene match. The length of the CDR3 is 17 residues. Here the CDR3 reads CASSVATGQGTGNTIYF. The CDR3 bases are TGTGCCAGCAGCGTAGCTACGGGACAGGGGACTGGAAACACCATATATTTT.

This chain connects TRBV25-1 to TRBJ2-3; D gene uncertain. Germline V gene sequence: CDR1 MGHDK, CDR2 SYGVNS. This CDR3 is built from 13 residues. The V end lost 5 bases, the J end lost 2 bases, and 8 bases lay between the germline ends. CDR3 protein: CASSYRDTDTQYF. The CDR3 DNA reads TGTGCCAGCAGTTACAGAGACACAGATACGCAGTATTTT. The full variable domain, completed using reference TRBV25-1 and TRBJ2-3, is EADIYQTPRYLVIGTGKKITLECSQTMGHDKMYWYQQDPGMELHLIHYSYGVNSTEKGDLSSESTVSRIRTEHFPLTLESARPSHTSQYLCASSYRDTDTQYFGPGTRLTVL.

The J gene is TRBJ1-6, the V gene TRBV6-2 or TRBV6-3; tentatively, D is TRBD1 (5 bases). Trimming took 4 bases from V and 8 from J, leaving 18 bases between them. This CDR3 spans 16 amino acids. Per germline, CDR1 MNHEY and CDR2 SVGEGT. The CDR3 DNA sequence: TGTGCCAGCAGTTCCTGGAGGAGAGGGGATGATTCACCCCTCCACTTT. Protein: CASSSWRRGDDSPLHF.

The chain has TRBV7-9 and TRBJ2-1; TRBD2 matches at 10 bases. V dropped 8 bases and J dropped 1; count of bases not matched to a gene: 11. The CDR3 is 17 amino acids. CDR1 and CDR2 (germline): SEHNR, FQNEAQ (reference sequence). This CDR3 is CASPGLAGESSYNEQFF. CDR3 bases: TGTGCCAGCCCGGGGCTAGCGGGAGAGTCATCCTACAATGAGCAGTTCTTC. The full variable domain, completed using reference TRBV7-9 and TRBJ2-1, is DTGVSQNPRHKITKRGQNVTFRCDPISEHNRLYWYRQTLGQGPEFLTYFQNEAQLEKSRLLSDRFSAERPKGSFSTLEIQRTEQGDSAMYLCASPGLAGESSYNEQFFGPGTRLTVL.

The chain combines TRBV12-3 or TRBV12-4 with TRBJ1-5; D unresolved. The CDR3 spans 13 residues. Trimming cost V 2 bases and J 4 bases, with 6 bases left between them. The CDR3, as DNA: TGTGCCAGCAGTTTATTCGAGAATCAGCCCCAGCATTTT. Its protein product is CASSLFENQPQHF.

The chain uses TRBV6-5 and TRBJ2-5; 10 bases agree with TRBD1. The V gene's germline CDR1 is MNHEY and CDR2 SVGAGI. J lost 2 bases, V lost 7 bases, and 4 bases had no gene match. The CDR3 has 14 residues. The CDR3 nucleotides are TGTGCCAGCAACAAGGGACAGGGGCAAGAGACCCAGTACTTC. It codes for CASNKGQGQETQYF.

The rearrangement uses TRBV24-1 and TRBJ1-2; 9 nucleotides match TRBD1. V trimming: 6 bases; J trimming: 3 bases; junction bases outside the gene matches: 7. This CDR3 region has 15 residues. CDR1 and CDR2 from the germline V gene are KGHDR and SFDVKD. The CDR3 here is CATSTWTGVDYGYTF. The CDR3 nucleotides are TGTGCCACCAGTACCTGGACAGGGGTGGACTATGGCTACACCTTC.

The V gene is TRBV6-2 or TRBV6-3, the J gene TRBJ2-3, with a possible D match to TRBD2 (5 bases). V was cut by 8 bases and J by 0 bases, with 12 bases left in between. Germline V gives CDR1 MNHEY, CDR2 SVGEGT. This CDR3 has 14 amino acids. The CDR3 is CASGPGGSTDTQYF. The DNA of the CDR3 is TGTGCCAGCGGCCCCGGCGGGAGCACAGATACGCAGTATTTT.

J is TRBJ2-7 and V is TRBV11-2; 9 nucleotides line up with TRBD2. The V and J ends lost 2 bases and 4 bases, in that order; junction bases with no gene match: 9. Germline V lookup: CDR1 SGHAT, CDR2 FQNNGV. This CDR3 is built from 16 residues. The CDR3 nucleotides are TGTGCCAGCAGCTTACGCGGGAGGGCGGGTACTTACGAGCAGTACTTC. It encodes CASSLRGRAGTYEQYF.